This TCR beta chain is from a study of blood T cell repertoires in COVID-19. Looking at the study overall: Both acute and convalescent COVID-19 samples were obtained from the United States, Italy and Spain.

Authors' methods: Reference gene primer amplification yielded estimated nucleated cell counts. Generated by immunoSEQ multiplex PCR, the TCRdb table keeps only in-frame clones and is missing some. V and J calls and clone size come straight from that table; D and trimming were deduced from the DNA. The repertoire holds nearly 55,000 clones, approximately 84% seen once, with under 15% in the top ten. The CDR3 is made up of 15 amino acids. Trimming pared 7 bases from V and 2 bases from J, leaving 15 bases between. CDR1 LGHNT and CDR2 FRNRAP come from the germline V gene. Sequenced: peripheral blood. This sequence originates from a human donor with active or convalescent COVID-19. The donor label of this sample is uncertain. The chain carries TRBV12-5 and TRBJ1-3; perhaps TRBD1 as D (6 bases). The CDR3 loop is CASASGDLAGNTIYF. The CDR3 DNA is TGTGCTAGTGCCTCAGGGGATTTGGCTGGAAACACCATATATTTT.